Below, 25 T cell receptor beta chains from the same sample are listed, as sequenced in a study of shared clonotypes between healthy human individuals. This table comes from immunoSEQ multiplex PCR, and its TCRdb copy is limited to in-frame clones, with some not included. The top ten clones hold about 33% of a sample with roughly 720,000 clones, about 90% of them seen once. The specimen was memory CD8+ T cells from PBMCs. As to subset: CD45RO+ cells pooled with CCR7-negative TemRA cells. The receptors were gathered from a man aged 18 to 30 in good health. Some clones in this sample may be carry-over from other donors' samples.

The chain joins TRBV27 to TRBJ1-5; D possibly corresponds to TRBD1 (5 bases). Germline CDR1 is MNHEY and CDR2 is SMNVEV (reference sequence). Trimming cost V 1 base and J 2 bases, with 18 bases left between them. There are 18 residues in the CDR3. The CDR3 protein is CASSLLAGQGEGNQPQHF. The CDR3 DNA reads TGTGCCAGCAGTTTATTGGCGGGGCAGGGTGAAGGCAATCAGCCCCAGCATTTT.

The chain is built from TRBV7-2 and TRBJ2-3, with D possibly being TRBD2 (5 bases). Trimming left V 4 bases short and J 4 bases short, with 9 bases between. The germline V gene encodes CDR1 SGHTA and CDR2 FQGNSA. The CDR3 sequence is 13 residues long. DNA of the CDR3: TGTGCCAGCAGCTCCGGACTGCCAGATACGCAGTATTTT. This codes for CASSSGLPDTQYF.

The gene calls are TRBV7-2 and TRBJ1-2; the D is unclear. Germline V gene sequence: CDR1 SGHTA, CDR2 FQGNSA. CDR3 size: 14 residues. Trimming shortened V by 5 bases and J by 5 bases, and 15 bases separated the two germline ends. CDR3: CASSLTGGGYGYTF. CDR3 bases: TGTGCCAGCAGCCTCACCGGAGGTGGGTATGGCTACACCTTC. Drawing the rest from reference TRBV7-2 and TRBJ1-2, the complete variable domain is GAGVSQSPSNKVTEKGKDVELRCDPISGHTALYWYRQSLGQGLEFLIYFQGNSAPDKSGLPSDRFSAERTGGSVSTLTIQRTQQEDSAVYLCASSLTGGGYGYTFGSGTRLTVV.

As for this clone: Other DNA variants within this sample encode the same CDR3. The CDR3 nucleotides are TGTGCCAGCAGCCCCCTAGCGGGGGTTTACAATGAGCAGTTCTTC. Amino acid sequence: CASSPLAGVYNEQFF. V is TRBV27 and J is TRBJ2-1; 10 nucleotides line up with TRBD2. Germline-derived CDR1 and CDR2 are MNHEY and SMNVEV (reference sequence). The V and J ends lost 6 bases and 4 bases, in that order; junction bases with no gene match: 6. There are 15 residues in the CDR3.

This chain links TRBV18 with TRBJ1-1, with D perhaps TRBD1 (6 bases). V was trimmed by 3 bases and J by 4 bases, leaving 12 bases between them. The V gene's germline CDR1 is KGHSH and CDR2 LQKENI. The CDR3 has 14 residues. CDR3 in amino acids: CASSPGAVPTEAFF. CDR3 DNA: TGTGCCAGCTCACCGGGGGCCGTCCCCACTGAAGCTTTCTTT.

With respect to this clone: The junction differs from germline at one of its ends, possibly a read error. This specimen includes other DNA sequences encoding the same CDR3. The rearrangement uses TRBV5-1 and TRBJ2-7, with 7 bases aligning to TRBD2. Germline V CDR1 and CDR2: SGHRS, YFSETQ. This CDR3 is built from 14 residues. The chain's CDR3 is CASSFPGGENEQYF. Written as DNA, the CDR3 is TGCGCCAGTAGCTTTCCGGGGGGAGAGAACGAGCAGTACTTC.

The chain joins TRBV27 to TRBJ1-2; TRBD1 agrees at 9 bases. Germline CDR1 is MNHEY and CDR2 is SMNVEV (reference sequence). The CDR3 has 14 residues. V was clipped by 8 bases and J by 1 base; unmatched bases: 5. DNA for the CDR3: TGTGCCAGCCGATCGGGACAGGGTAACTATGGCTACACCTTC. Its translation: CASRSGQGNYGYTF.

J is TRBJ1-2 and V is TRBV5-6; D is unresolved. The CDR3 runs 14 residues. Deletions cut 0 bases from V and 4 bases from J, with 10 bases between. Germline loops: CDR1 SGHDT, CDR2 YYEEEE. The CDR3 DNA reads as TGTGCCAGCAGCTTGGAGGGAGGGATCTATGGCTACACCTTC. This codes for CASSLEGGIYGYTF.

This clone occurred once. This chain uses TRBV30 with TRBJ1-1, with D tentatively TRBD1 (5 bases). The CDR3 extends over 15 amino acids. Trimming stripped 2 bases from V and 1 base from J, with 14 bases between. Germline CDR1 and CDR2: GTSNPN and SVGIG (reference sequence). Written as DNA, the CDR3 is TGTGCCTGGAGTCACCGTGACAGCCAGAACACTGAAGCTTTCTTT. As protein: CAWSHRDSQNTEAFF.

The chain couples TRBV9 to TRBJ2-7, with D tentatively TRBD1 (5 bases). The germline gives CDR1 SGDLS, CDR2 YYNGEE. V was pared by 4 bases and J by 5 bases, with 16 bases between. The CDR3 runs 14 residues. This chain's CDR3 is CASSSLTASDEQYF. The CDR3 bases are TGTGCCAGCAGCTCCTTGACAGCTTCGGACGAGCAGTACTTC.

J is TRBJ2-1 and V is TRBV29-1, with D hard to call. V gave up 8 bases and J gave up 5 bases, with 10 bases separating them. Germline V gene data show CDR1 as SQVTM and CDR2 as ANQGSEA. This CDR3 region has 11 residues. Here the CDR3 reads CSPISDNEQFF. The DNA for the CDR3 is TGCAGCCCAATATCCGACAATGAGCAGTTCTTC.

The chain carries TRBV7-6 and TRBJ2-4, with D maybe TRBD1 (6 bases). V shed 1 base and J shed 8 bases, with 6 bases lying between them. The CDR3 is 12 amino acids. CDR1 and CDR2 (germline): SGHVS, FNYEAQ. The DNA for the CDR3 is TGTGCCAGCAGCTTAGGGGGGCACATTCAGTACTTC. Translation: CASSLGGHIQYF.

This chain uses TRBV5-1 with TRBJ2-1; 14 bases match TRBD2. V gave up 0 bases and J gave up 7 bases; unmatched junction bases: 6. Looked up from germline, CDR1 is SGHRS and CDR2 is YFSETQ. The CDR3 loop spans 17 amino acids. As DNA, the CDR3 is TGCGCCAGCAGCTTGGCCGGGACTAGCGGGAGTGATAATGAGCAGTTCTTC. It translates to CASSLAGTSGSDNEQFF.

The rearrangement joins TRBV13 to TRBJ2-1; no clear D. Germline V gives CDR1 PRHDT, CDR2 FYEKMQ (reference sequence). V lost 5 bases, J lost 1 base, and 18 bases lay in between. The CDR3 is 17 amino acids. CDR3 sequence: CASSEQVTYLSYNEQFF. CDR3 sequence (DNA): TGTGCCAGCAGCGAGCAAGTCACGTACCTATCCTACAATGAGCAGTTCTTC. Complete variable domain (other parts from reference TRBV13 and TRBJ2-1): AAGVIQSPRHLIKEKRETATLKCYPIPRHDTVYWYQQGPGQDPQFLISFYEKMQSDKGSIPDRFSAQQFSDYHSELNMSSLELGDSALYFCASSEQVTYLSYNEQFFGPGTRLTVL.

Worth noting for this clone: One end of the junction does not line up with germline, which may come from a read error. The chain's CDR3 is CASSLVKKPPGHF. The CDR3 nucleotides are TGTGCCAGCAGCTTAGTAAAAAAGCCACCAGGGCATTTT. The gene calls are TRBV11-2 and TRBJ2-3; D may be TRBD1 (5 bases). CDR1 SGHAT and CDR2 FQNNGV come from the germline V gene. The CDR3 has 13 residues.

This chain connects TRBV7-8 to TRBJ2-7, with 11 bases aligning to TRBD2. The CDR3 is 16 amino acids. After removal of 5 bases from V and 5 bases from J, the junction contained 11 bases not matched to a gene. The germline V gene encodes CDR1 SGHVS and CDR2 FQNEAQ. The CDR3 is CASSPTPTSGNDEQYF. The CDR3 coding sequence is TGTGCCAGCAGCCCTACTCCGACTAGCGGGAATGACGAGCAGTACTTC.

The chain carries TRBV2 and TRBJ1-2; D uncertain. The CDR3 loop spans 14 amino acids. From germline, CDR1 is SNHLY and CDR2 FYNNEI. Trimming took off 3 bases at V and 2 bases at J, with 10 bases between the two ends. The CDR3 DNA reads TGTGCCAGCAGTGATGTAAATAGCAACTATGGCTACACCTTC. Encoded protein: CASSDVNSNYGYTF.

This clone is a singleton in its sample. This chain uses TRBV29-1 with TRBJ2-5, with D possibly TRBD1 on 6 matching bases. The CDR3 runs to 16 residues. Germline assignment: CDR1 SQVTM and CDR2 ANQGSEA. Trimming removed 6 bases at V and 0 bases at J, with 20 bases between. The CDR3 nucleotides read TGCAGCGTCCATCCCCCCCGTGGACAGAACCAAGAGACCCAGTACTTC. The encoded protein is CSVHPPRGQNQETQYF.

CDR3 bases: TGTGCCAGCAGTCCCCTATTAGCCGCGAACACCGGGGAGCTGTTTTTT. Translated: CASSPLLAANTGELFF. This chain connects TRBV27 to TRBJ2-2; D uncertain. Deletions cut 5 bases from V and 0 bases from J, with 13 bases between. Germline CDR1 MNHEY, CDR2 SMNVEV (reference sequence). CDR3 length equals 16 residues.

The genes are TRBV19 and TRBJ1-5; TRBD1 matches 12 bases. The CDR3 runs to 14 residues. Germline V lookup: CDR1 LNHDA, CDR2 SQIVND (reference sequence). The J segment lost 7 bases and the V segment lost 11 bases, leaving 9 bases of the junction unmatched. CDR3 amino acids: CAARDRGQGQPQHF. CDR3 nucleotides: TGTGCCGCCCGGGACAGGGGGCAAGGGCAGCCCCAGCATTTT.

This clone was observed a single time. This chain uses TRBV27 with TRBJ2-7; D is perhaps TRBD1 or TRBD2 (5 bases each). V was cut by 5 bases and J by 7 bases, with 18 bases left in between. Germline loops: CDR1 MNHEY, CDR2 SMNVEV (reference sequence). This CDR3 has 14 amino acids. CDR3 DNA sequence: TGTGCCAGCAGTCCACTGGGACCCCCCACAGAGCAGTACTTC. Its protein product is CASSPLGPPTEQYF.

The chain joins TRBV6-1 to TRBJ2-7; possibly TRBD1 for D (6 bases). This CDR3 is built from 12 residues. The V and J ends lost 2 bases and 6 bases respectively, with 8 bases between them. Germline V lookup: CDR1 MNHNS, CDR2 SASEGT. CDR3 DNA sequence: TGTGCCAGCAGTGAATGGGGGCGCGAGCAGTACTTC. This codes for CASSEWGREQYF.

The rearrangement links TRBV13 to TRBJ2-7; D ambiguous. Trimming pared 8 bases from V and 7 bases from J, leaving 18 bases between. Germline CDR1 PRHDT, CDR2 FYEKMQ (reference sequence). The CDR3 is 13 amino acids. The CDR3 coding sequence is TGTGCCAGCGGAAGGGTGCGGTATTCGGAGCAGTACTTC. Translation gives CASGRVRYSEQYF.

The CDR3 here is CASSDRGQGRETQYF. Written as DNA, the CDR3 is TGCGCCAGCAGTGACCGCGGACAGGGAAGAGAGACCCAGTACTTC. The chain uses TRBV10-2 and TRBJ2-5; the match to TRBD1 covers 8 bases. This CDR3 has 15 amino acids. After removal of 3 bases from V and 4 bases from J, the junction contained 7 bases not matched to a gene. Germline CDR1 WSHSY, CDR2 SAAADI.

CDR3 sequence reads: CASSGNRNTEAFF. The CDR3, as DNA: TGTGCCAGCAGTGGCAACAGGAACACTGAAGCTTTCTTT. The chain combines TRBV27 with TRBJ1-1, with no clear D. Germline V lookup: CDR1 MNHEY, CDR2 SMNVEV (reference sequence). V was trimmed by 5 bases and J by 1 base, leaving 8 bases between them. This CDR3 is built from 13 residues.